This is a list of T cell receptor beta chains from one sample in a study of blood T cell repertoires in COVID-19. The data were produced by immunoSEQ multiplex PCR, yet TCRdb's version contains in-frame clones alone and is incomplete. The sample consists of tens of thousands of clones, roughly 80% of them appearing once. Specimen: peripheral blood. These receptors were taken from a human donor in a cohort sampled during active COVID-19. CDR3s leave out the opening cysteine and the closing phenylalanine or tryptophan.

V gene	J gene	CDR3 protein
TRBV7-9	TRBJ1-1	ASSSGVNTEAF
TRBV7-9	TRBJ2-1	ASSLVPRPSGKNEQF
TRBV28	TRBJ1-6	ASSGGGRSPLH
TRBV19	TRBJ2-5	ASSTGQVMQETQY
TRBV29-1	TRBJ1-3	SVEDQRSSGNTIY
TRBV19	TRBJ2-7	ASSRDGQGASEQY
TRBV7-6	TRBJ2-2	ASSPETGMNTGELF
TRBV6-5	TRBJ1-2	ASGENYGYT
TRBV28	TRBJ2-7	ASSLSGEQY
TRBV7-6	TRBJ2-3	ASSSRQGSTDTQY
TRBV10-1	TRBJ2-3	ASARTSRTDTQY
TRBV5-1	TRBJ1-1	ASSLDGGNTEAF
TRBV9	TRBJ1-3	ASGTWGNTIY
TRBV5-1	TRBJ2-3	ASTPGDSGFSTDTQY
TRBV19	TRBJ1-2	ASTRGQGEHGYT
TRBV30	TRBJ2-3	AWNRGAEDTQY
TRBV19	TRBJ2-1	ASRSGAGDHYNEQF
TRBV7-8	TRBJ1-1	ASSLEGAFIGTEAF
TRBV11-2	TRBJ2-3	ASENRGGTDTQY
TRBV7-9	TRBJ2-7	ASSLGDRAKQY
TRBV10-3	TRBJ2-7	ATQPSGGTTYEQY
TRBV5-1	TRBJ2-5	ASSLAGGLETQY
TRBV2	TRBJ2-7	ASSTGSYEQY
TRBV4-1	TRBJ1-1	ASSQDRRGNTEAF
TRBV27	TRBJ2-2	ASSTHRGSAGELF
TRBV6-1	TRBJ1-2	ASSEERQPVYGYT
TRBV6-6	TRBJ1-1	ASSLGQNTEAF
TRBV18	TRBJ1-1	ASLPTGVPTEAF
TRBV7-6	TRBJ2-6	ASRSGQGAATGANVLT
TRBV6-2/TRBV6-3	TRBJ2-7	ASSYVAGFANYEQY
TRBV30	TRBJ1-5	AWSLQGNQPQH
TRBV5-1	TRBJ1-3	ASSLGPRTGGNTIY
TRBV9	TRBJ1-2	ASSIPGVSNYGYT
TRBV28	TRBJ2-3	ASSLISDTQY
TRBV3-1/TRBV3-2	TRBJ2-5	ASSKLAGGQETQY
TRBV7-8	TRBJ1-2	ASSPLGQGNDGYT
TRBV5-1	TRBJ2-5	ASVKEAGQETQY
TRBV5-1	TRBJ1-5	ASSKRRQGNLAQPQH
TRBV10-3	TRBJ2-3	AISVGQGSTDTQY
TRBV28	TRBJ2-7	ASSGPGQGFYEQY
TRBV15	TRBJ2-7	ATRARADSLYEQY
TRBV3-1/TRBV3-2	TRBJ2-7	ASSQANLMYEQY
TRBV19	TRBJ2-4	ASTEGSKNIQY
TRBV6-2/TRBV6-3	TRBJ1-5	ASSYLPGQSKNNQPQH
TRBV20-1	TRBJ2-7	SASSNRDEQY
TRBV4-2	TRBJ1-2	ASSQDRRPGGNGYT
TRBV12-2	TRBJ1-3	ASRKGQGDSGNTIY
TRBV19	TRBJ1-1	ASRRSRDRDITEAF